What follows are 9 T cell receptor beta chains derived from one specimen sequenced in a study of blood T cell repertoires in COVID-19. The repertoire was sequenced with immunoSEQ multiplex PCR; TCRdb's copy has only in-frame clones and lacks some. The sample yields about 430,000 clones, over 75% seen once. The sample taken for sequencing was PBMCs or T cells enriched from blood (not recorded which). These TCRs come from a woman aged 25 to 39 with acute COVID-19.

The chain is built from TRBV6-1 and TRBJ1-1, with 8 bases matching TRBD1. V gave up 3 bases and J gave up 4 bases; unmatched junction bases: 1. Germline V gene data show CDR1 as MNHNS and CDR2 as SASEGT. This CDR3 has 13 residues. The CDR3 DNA sequence: TGTGCCAGCAGTGAGGACAGGGCCACTGAAGCTTTCTTT. This sequence encodes CASSEDRATEAFF.

The V call is TRBV3-1 (or the pseudogene TRBV3-2), the J call TRBJ1-2; D remains unclear. The germline V and J ends were trimmed by 0 bases and 5 bases, with 10 bases remaining between them. The CDR3 spans 14 residues. The germline gives CDR1 LGHDT, CDR2 YNNKEL (reference sequence). In DNA, the CDR3 is TGTGCCAGCAGCCAAGACCTACCGGGTTATGGCTACACCTTC. Its translation is CASSQDLPGYGYTF.

In this sample, this clone turned up once. The chain joins TRBV24-1 to TRBJ2-5; 8 bases align to TRBD1. The J segment lost 3 bases and the V segment lost 4 bases, leaving 6 bases of the junction unmatched. Germline CDR1 reads KGHDR; CDR2 reads SFDVKD. The CDR3 is 15 amino acids. The CDR3 spells CATSESGGTKETQYF. CDR3 DNA: TGTGCCACCAGTGAGTCAGGGGGCACGAAAGAGACCCAGTACTTC.

This clone has just one count. The chain links TRBV5-1 to TRBJ2-1; 9 bases are shared with TRBD1. Trimming at V came to 3 bases and at J to 0 bases, leaving 10 bases not matched to a gene. There are 18 residues in the CDR3. Germline lookup yields CDR1 SGHRS and CDR2 YFSETQ. The CDR3 here is CASSSSGTGMSSYNEQFF. The CDR3 DNA follows: TGCGCCAGCAGCTCATCCGGGACAGGGATGAGCTCCTACAATGAGCAGTTCTTC.

The rearrangement joins TRBV5-1 to TRBJ1-3; D perhaps matches TRBD1 (6 bases). CDR1 and CDR2 from the germline V gene are SGHRS and YFSETQ. V lost 3 bases and J lost 3, with 7 bases in between. The length of the CDR3 is 13 residues. DNA of the CDR3: TGCGCCAGCAGCTCAGGGGTTGGAAACACCATATATTTT. Translating gives CASSSGVGNTIYF.

Only a few counts were recorded for this clone. The rearrangement joins TRBV5-1 to TRBJ1-2, with D perhaps matching TRBD1 (5 bases). Germline CDR1 and CDR2: SGHRS and YFSETQ. Deletions cut 4 bases from V and 6 bases from J, with 10 bases between. CDR3 length: 12 residues. The CDR3 nucleotides are TGCGCCAGCAGCCCCGGGACTAATGGCTACACCTTC. It translates to CASSPGTNGYTF.

In DNA form, the CDR3 reads TGCAGCGGCCAGGGGGGAAGGGACTACGAGCAGTACTTC. It is translated as CSGQGGRDYEQYF. The chain couples TRBV29-1 to TRBJ2-7; perhaps TRBD1 as D (7 bases). CDR3 length: 13 residues. Germline assignment: CDR1 SQVTM and CDR2 ANQGSEA. Trimming cost V 7 bases and J 3 bases, with 16 bases left between them.

The chain combines TRBV14 with TRBJ2-7; 7 bases are a match to TRBD1. Germline assignment: CDR1 SGHDN and CDR2 FVKESK. The CDR3 is 16 residues long. V lost 1 base, J lost 2 bases, and 8 bases stayed unmatched. CDR3 protein: CASSQGLGTVAYEQYF. In DNA form, the CDR3 reads TGTGCCAGCAGCCAAGGATTGGGGACAGTGGCCTACGAGCAGTACTTC.

V and J are TRBV5-6 and TRBJ1-2, with TRBD1 as a possible D gene (5 bases). With 0 bases removed from V and 3 bases from J, the gap between germline ends came to 9 bases. CDR1 is SGHDT, CDR2 YYEEEE, per germline. The CDR3 sequence is 14 residues long. The CDR3 DNA follows: TGTGCCAGCAGCTTGGCTGACAGTTACTATGGCTACACCTTC. Amino acids: CASSLADSYYGYTF.